This T cell receptor beta chain was sequenced during a study of CD8 T cells in Susac syndrome. Age- and sex-matched healthy donors served as the control group. The TEMRA cells underwent FACS enrichment, while the CD8+ and CD4+ T cells underwent negative isolation. A quantity of about 0.45 to 1 ug RNA underwent reverse transcription using random hexamers. TCRdb re-derived calls from the immunoSEQ multiplex PCR reads in MiXCR, one entry per CDR3 protein. The data contain around 50,000 distinct CDR3 sequences, about 91% of them seen just once; the ten biggest clones take up 0.35% to 0.5%. The sample consisted of CD8+ T cells from PBMCs. This clonotype originated in a human donor in good health.

The CDR3 spells CASSQKEGGVETQYF. In DNA form, the CDR3 reads TGTGCCAGCAGTCAAAAGGAGGGGGGCGTGGAGACCCAGTACTTC. This chain uses TRBV7-9 with TRBJ2-5; D is perhaps TRBD1 or TRBD2 (6 bases each). The CDR3 is made up of 15 amino acids. Trimming removed 6 bases from V and 5 bases from J, with 19 bases in between. Germline CDR1 SEHNR, CDR2 FQNEAQ (reference sequence).